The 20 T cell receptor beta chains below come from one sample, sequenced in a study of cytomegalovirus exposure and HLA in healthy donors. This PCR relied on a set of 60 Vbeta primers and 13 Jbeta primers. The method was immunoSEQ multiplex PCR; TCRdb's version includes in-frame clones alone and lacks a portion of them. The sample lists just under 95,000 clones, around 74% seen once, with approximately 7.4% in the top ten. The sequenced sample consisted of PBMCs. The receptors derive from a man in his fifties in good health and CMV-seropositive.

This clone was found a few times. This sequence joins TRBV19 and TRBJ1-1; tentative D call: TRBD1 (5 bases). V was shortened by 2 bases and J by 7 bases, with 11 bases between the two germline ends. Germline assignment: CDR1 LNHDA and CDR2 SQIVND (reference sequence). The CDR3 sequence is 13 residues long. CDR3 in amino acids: CASSIQGPGEAFF. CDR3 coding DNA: TGTGCCAGTAGTATACAGGGCCCTGGTGAAGCTTTCTTT.

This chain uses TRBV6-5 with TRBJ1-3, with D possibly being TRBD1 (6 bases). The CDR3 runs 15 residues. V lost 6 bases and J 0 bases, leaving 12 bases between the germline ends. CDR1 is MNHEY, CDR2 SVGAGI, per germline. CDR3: CASRQTGLSGNTIYF. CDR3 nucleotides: TGTGCCAGCAGACAGACAGGCCTCTCTGGAAACACCATATATTTT.

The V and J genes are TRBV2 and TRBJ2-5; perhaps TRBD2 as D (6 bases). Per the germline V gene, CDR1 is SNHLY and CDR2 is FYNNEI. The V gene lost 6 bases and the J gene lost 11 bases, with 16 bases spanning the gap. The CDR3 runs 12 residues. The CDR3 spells CASRSPGGEQYF. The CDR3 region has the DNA TGTGCCAGCAGATCCCCCGGGGGAGAGCAGTACTTC.

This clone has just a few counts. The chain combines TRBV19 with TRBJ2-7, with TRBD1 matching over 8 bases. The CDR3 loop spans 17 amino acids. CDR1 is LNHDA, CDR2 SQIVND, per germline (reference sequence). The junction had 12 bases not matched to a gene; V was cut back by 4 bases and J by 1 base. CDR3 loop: CASSKGTDRGASYEQYF. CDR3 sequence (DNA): TGTGCCAGTAGTAAGGGGACCGACAGGGGTGCTTCCTACGAGCAGTACTTC.

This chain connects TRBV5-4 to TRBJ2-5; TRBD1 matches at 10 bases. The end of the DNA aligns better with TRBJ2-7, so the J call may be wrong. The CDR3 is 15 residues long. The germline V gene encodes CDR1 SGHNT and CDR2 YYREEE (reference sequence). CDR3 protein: CASSLRTGGNYEQYF. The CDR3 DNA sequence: TGTGCCAGCAGCCTAAGGACAGGGGGGAACTACGAGCAGTACTTC.

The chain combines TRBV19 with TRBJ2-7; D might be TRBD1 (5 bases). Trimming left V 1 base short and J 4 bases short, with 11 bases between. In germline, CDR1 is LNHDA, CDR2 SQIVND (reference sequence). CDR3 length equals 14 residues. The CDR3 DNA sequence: TGTGCCAGTAGTATAGGTTCGACAGCTTACGAGCAGTACTTC. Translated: CASSIGSTAYEQYF.

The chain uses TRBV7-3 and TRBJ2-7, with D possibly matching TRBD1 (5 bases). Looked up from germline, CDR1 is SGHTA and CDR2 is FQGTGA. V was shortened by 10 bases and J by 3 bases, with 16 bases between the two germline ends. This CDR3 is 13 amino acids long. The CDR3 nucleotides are TGTGCCACCGCCCCGGACACCAACTACGAGCAGTACTTC. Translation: CATAPDTNYEQYF. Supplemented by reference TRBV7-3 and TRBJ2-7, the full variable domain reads GAGVSQTPSNKVTEKGKYVELRCDPISGHTALYWYRQSLGQGPEFLIYFQGTGAADDSGLPNDRFFAVRPEGSVSTLKIQRTERGDSAVYLCATAPDTNYEQYFGPGTRLTVT.

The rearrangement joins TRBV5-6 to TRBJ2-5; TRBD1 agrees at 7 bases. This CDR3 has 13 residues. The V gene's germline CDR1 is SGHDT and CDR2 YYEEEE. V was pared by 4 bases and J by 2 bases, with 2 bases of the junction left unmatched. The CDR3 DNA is TGTGCCAGCAGCCCGGGACAGCAAGAGACCCAGTACTTC. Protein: CASSPGQQETQYF.

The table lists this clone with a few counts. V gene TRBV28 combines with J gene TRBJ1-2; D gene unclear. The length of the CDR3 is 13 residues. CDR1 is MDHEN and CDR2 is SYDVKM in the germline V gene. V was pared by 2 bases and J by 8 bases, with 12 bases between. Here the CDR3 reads CASSLRFTEGYTF. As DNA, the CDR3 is TGTGCCAGCAGTTTACGCTTTACCGAGGGCTACACCTTC.

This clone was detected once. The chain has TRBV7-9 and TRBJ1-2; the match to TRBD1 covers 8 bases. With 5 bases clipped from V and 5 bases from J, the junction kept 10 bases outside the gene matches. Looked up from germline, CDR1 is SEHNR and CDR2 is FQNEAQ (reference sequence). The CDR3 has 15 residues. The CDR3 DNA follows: TGTGCCAGCAGCCCTGCCACCGACAGGGGATATGGCTACACCTTC. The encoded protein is CASSPATDRGYGYTF.

The CDR3 loop is CAWSPQGNEQFF. As DNA, the CDR3 is TGTGCCTGGAGCCCCCAGGGGAATGAGCAGTTCTTC. The rearrangement joins TRBV30 to TRBJ2-1; a possible D gene is TRBD1 (6 bases). CDR1 GTSNPN and CDR2 SVGIG come from the germline V gene (reference sequence). The CDR3 covers 12 residues. Between the trimmed V and J ends, which lost 3 bases and 7 bases, there was a span of 10 bases.

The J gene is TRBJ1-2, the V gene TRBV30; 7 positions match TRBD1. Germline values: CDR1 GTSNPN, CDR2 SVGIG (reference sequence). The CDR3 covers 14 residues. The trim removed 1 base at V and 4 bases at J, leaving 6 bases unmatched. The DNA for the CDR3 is TGTGCCTGGAGTGCCAGACAGGGCGGCTATGGCTACACCTTC. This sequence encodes CAWSARQGGYGYTF.

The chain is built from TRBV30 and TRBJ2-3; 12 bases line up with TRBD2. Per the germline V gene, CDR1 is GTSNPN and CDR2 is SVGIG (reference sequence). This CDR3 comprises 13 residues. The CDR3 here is CAYLAGGPDTQYF. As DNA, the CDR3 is TGTGCTTATCTAGCGGGGGGGCCAGATACGCAGTATTTT.

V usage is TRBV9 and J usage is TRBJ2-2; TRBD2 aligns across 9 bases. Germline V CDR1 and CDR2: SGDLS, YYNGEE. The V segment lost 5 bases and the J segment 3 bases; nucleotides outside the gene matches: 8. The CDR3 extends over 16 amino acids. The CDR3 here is CASSSDVAGDTGELFF. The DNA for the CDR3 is TGTGCCAGCAGTTCCGATGTAGCGGGGGACACCGGGGAGCTGTTTTTT.

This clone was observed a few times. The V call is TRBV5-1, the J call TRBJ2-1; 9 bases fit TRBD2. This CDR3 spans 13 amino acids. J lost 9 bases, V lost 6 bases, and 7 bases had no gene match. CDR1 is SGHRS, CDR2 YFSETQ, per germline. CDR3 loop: CASTLAGSFEQFF. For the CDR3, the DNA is TGCGCCAGCACCCTAGCGGGGTCCTTTGAGCAGTTCTTC.

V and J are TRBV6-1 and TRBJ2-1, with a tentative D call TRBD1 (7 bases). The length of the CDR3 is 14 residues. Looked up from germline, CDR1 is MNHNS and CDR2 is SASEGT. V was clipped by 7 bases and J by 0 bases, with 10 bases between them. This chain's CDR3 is CASMRDSSYNEQFF. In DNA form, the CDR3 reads TGTGCCAGCATGCGGGACAGCTCCTACAATGAGCAGTTCTTC.

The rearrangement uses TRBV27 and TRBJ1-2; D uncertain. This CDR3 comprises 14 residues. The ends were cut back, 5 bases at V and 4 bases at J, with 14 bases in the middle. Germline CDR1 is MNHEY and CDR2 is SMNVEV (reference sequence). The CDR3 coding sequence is TGTGCCAGCAGTGTCCAGAGGGTTGGCTATGGCTACACCTTC. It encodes CASSVQRVGYGYTF.

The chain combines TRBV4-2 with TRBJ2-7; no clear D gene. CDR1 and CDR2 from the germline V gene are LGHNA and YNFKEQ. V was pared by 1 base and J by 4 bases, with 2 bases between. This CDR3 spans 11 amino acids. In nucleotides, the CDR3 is TGTGCCAGCAGCCAAGCGTACGAGCAGTACTTC. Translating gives CASSQAYEQYF.

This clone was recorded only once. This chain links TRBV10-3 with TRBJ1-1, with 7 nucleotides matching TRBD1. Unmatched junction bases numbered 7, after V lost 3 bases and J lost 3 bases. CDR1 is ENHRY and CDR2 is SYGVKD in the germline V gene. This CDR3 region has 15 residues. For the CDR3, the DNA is TGTGCCATCAGTGATTCGGCAGGGGGTGACACTGAAGCTTTCTTT. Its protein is CAISDSAGGDTEAFF.

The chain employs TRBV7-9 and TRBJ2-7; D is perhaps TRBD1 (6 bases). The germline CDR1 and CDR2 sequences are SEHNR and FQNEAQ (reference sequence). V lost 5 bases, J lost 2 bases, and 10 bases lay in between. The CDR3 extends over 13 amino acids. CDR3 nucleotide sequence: TGTGCCAGCAGCCTGACAGGTACCTACGAGCAGTACTTC. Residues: CASSLTGTYEQYF.